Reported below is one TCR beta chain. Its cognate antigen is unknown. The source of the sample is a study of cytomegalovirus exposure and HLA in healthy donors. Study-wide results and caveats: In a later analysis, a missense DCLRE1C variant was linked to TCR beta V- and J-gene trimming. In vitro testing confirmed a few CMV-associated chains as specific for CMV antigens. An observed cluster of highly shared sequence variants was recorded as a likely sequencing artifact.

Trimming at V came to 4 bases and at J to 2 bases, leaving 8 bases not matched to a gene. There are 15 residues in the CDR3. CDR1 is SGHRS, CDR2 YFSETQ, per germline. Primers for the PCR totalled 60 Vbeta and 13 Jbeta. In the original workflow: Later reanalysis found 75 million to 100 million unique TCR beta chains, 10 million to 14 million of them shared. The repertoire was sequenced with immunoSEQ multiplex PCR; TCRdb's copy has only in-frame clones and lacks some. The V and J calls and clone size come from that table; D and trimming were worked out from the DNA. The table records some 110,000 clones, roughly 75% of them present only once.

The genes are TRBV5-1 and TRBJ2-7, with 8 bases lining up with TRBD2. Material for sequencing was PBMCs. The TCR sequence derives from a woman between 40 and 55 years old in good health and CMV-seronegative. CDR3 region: CASSPSGGEAYEQYF. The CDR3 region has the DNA TGCGCCAGCAGCCCGAGCGGGGGAGAAGCCTACGAGCAGTACTTC.